This TCR beta chain was profiled in a study of shared clonotypes between healthy human individuals. Study-level findings and limits: Among donors, clonotype sharing was expected to be affected by sequencing depth.

Worth noting for this clone: Its antigen is unidentified.

The repertoire was sequenced with immunoSEQ multiplex PCR; TCRdb's copy has only in-frame clones and lacks some. The data hold millions of clones, with approximately 95% observed a single time. The germline CDR1 and CDR2 sequences are MNHNS and SASEGT. The CDR3 runs to 14 residues. With 8 bases clipped from V and 5 bases from J, the junction kept 7 bases outside the gene matches. The TCR originated in a man aged 18 to 30 in good health. Some clones in this sample may be carry-over from other donors' samples. The chain carries TRBV6-1 and TRBJ2-1, with 9 nucleotides matching TRBD2. The specimen was naive CD4+ T cells from PBMCs. Subset in this sample: CD45RA+ positively selected. Written as DNA, the CDR3 is TGTGCCAGCCAGAGCGGGAGGATGAACAATGAGCAGTTCTTC. It yields the protein CASQSGRMNNEQFF.